The rows below give T cell receptor beta chains drawn from one sample of a study of control samples from healthy donors and cancer patients. Sequencing was performed with immunoSEQ multiplex PCR; in TCRdb, only in-frame clones are kept and a portion is missing. Here the sample spans around 120,000 clones, roughly 92% being singletons. The sequenced sample was blood. The receptors stem from a woman aged 18-29 years in good health. The CDR3 runs from the conserved cysteine through the conserved F or W. Fields, in order: J gene, clone size, D gene, V gene, CDR3 DNA, CDR3 protein. A D gene is named only where the DNA matches it firmly. Rows may omit the clone size; those that give it use once, few, many or a size class.

j_call: TRBJ2-6; clone_size: -; d_call: -; v_call: TRBV5-4; cdr3_nt: TGTGCCGGCAGTCTAACCGGCTCTGGGGCCAACGTCCTGACTTTC; cdr3_aa: CAGSLTGSGANVLTF
j_call: TRBJ1-3; clone_size: -; d_call: TRBD1; v_call: TRBV10-1; cdr3_nt: TGCGCCAGCAACGACAGGGGCTTTGGAAACACCATATATTTT; cdr3_aa: CASNDRGFGNTIYF
j_call: TRBJ2-2; clone_size: -; d_call: TRBD2; v_call: TRBV5-4; cdr3_nt: TGTGCCAGCAGCTTCAGAGCGGGAGGTTCAGGGGAGCTGTTTTTT; cdr3_aa: CASSFRAGGSGELFF
j_call: TRBJ1-5; clone_size: -; d_call: -; v_call: TRBV28; cdr3_nt: TGTGCCAGCAGTTTGGGAAATAGGGGCACGTACGTTTGGCCCCAGCATTTT; cdr3_aa: CASSLGNRGTYVWPQHF
j_call: TRBJ1-1; clone_size: -; d_call: -; v_call: TRBV7-6; cdr3_nt: TGTGCCAGCAGCCGAACAGGGAGAACTGAAGCTTTCTTT; cdr3_aa: CASSRTGRTEAFF
j_call: TRBJ1-5; clone_size: -; d_call: TRBD1; v_call: TRBV19; cdr3_nt: TGTGCCACCTCATTTCGGGGCAGGGGGAAGAGCAATCAGCCCCAGCATTTT; cdr3_aa: CATSFRGRGKSNQPQHF
j_call: TRBJ1-2; clone_size: -; d_call: -; v_call: TRBV3-1/TRBV3-2; cdr3_nt: TGTGCCAGCAGCCAAGCCTACAGGGCTAACTATGGCTACACCTTC; cdr3_aa: CASSQAYRANYGYTF
j_call: TRBJ2-7; clone_size: -; d_call: -; v_call: TRBV4-3; cdr3_nt: TGCGCCAGCAGCCCCGAGGTGGGGGACTACGAGCAGTACTTC; cdr3_aa: CASSPEVGDYEQYF
j_call: TRBJ1-3; clone_size: -; d_call: -; v_call: TRBV10-3; cdr3_nt: TGTGCCATCAGTGGGAGGGAAGACACTGGAAACACCATATATTTT; cdr3_aa: CAISGREDTGNTIYF
j_call: TRBJ1-1; clone_size: -; d_call: -; v_call: TRBV5-4; cdr3_nt: TGTGCCAGCAGCAGCCGATTGCCCATGGAAGCTTTCTTT; cdr3_aa: CASSSRLPMEAFF
j_call: TRBJ2-5; clone_size: once; d_call: -; v_call: TRBV19; cdr3_nt: TGTGCCAGTAGTCCGCCCGAAGCTCTGGCGGGATCTGAGACCCAGTACTTC; cdr3_aa: CASSPPEALAGSETQYF
j_call: TRBJ2-2; clone_size: -; d_call: -; v_call: TRBV5-1; cdr3_nt: TGCGCCAGCAGCTTTAGGTCCCTAGCGAACACCGGGGAGCTGTTTTTT; cdr3_aa: CASSFRSLANTGELFF
j_call: TRBJ1-6; clone_size: -; d_call: -; v_call: TRBV6-2/TRBV6-3; cdr3_nt: TGTGCCAGCAGTTACACCACAGGCGGACCCCTCCACTTT; cdr3_aa: CASSYTTGGPLHF
j_call: TRBJ2-1; clone_size: -; d_call: TRBD2; v_call: TRBV6-2/TRBV6-3; cdr3_nt: TGTGCCAGCAGTTACAGGCGGGAGTACAATGAGCAGTTCTTC; cdr3_aa: CASSYRREYNEQFF
j_call: TRBJ1-2; clone_size: -; d_call: -; v_call: TRBV4-2; cdr3_nt: TGTGCCAGCAGCGCCTCTGGGGCGGTTGGGGGTCTGGGGGGCTACACCTTC; cdr3_aa: CASSASGAVGGLGGYTF
j_call: TRBJ1-6; clone_size: -; d_call: -; v_call: TRBV28; cdr3_nt: TGTGCCAGCAGTTTCGGGGATACGAATTCACCCCTCCACTTT; cdr3_aa: CASSFGDTNSPLHF
j_call: TRBJ1-6; clone_size: -; d_call: -; v_call: TRBV12-3/TRBV12-4; cdr3_nt: TGTGCCAGCAGTTTAGCGCTAAATTCACCCCTCCACTTT; cdr3_aa: CASSLALNSPLHF
j_call: TRBJ2-2; clone_size: once; d_call: -; v_call: TRBV5-4; cdr3_nt: TGTGCCAGCAGCCCTACAGGGATATCCACCGGGGAGCTGTTTTTT; cdr3_aa: CASSPTGISTGELFF
j_call: TRBJ1-5; clone_size: -; d_call: -; v_call: TRBV19; cdr3_nt: TGTGCCAGTAGGAGCGGACAGATCCATCAGCCCCAGCATTTT; cdr3_aa: CASRSGQIHQPQHF
j_call: TRBJ2-2; clone_size: -; d_call: TRBD2; v_call: TRBV5-1; cdr3_nt: TGCGCCAGCAGGCCGACTAGCGGGGGGAATTTGAACACCGGGGAGCTGTTTTTT; cdr3_aa: CASRPTSGGNLNTGELFF
j_call: TRBJ1-1; clone_size: -; d_call: -; v_call: TRBV3-1/TRBV3-2; cdr3_nt: TGTGCCAGCAGCCGGCAGGGCGTGGAGAACACTGAAGCTTTCTTT; cdr3_aa: CASSRQGVENTEAFF
j_call: TRBJ2-2; clone_size: -; d_call: -; v_call: TRBV9; cdr3_nt: TGTGCCAGCAGCGTGCTAGACATGATGAACACCGGGGAGCTGTTTTTT; cdr3_aa: CASSVLDMMNTGELFF
j_call: TRBJ2-7; clone_size: once; d_call: TRBD2; v_call: TRBV7-6; cdr3_nt: TGTGCCAGCAGCTTCGGACTAGCGGGAGGAGGCTACGAGCAGTACTTC; cdr3_aa: CASSFGLAGGGYEQYF
j_call: TRBJ2-6; clone_size: -; d_call: -; v_call: TRBV7-3; cdr3_nt: TGTGCCAGCAGCCGGCGGGGTCCTAACTCTGGGGCCAACGTCCTGACTTTC; cdr3_aa: CASSRRGPNSGANVLTF
j_call: TRBJ2-3; clone_size: once; d_call: TRBD2; v_call: TRBV7-2; cdr3_nt: TGTGCCAGCAGCCAAACCAATCTAGCGGGGGGACGGGCAGATACGCAGTATTTT; cdr3_aa: CASSQTNLAGGRADTQYF
j_call: TRBJ1-1; clone_size: -; d_call: TRBD1; v_call: TRBV6-1; cdr3_nt: TGTGCCAGCAGTGACCACAGGGGGAACACTGAAGCTTTCTTT; cdr3_aa: CASSDHRGNTEAFF
j_call: TRBJ2-1; clone_size: -; d_call: -; v_call: TRBV9; cdr3_nt: TGTGCCAGCAGCGTAAGGGTTAGCTCCTACAATGAGCAGTTCTTC; cdr3_aa: CASSVRVSSYNEQFF
j_call: TRBJ1-1; clone_size: -; d_call: -; v_call: TRBV19; cdr3_nt: TGTGCCAGTAGTCAGGGGAGCACTGAAGCTTTCTTT; cdr3_aa: CASSQGSTEAFF
j_call: TRBJ2-5; clone_size: -; d_call: TRBD2; v_call: TRBV9; cdr3_nt: TGTGCCAGCAGCGTTAGCGGGGTGGGACAAGAGACCCAGTACTTC; cdr3_aa: CASSVSGVGQETQYF
j_call: TRBJ2-1; clone_size: -; d_call: -; v_call: TRBV28; cdr3_nt: TGTGCCAGCAGTAGGGCCGGGACACACTACAATGAGCAGTTCTTC; cdr3_aa: CASSRAGTHYNEQFF
j_call: TRBJ1-1; clone_size: few; d_call: -; v_call: TRBV1; cdr3_nt: TGCACCAGCAGCCAAAATGGGGGCCGGAACACTGAAGCTTTCTTT; cdr3_aa: CTSSQNGGRNTEAFF
j_call: TRBJ2-2; clone_size: -; d_call: -; v_call: TRBV7-9; cdr3_nt: TGTGCCAGCAGCGACGGACAGAGCTTCACCGGGGAGCTGTTTTTT; cdr3_aa: CASSDGQSFTGELFF
j_call: TRBJ1-2; clone_size: -; d_call: TRBD1; v_call: TRBV9; cdr3_nt: TGTGCCAGCAGCGTATCGGGGGCAGGGGGCGCCCAAAGTGGCTATGGCTACACCTTC; cdr3_aa: CASSVSGAGGAQSGYGYTF
j_call: TRBJ2-7; clone_size: -; d_call: TRBD2; v_call: TRBV15; cdr3_nt: TGTGCCACCAGCAGAGCAGGCGGGAGCTCCTACGAGCAGTACTTC; cdr3_aa: CATSRAGGSSYEQYF
j_call: TRBJ1-2; clone_size: -; d_call: TRBD1; v_call: TRBV6-5; cdr3_nt: TGTGCCAGCAGCCTAAGGGTGACAGGGTATGGCTACACCTTC; cdr3_aa: CASSLRVTGYGYTF
j_call: TRBJ2-3; clone_size: -; d_call: TRBD1; v_call: TRBV5-1; cdr3_nt: TGCGCCAGCGATCCCGGGACAGGGGTCTCTATTAACACAGATACGCAGTATTTT; cdr3_aa: CASDPGTGVSINTDTQYF
j_call: TRBJ2-7; clone_size: -; d_call: -; v_call: TRBV29-1; cdr3_nt: TGCAGCGCAGGAGAGGTCGGCTACGAGCAGTACTTC; cdr3_aa: CSAGEVGYEQYF